Presented here are 7 T cell receptor beta chains from one specimen sequenced in a study of cytomegalovirus exposure and HLA in healthy donors. 60 Vbeta and 13 Jbeta primers were used in PCR. Measured with immunoSEQ multiplex PCR; TCRdb has only the in-frame clones, and not every one. The sample records about 120,000 clones, about 76% being singletons. The sample consisted of PBMCs. Every receptor here comes from a woman in her 40s in good health and CMV-seropositive.

The table lists this clone with a few counts. The chain links TRBV5-4 to TRBJ1-5; 9 bases map to TRBD1. This CDR3 region has 14 residues. The J segment lost 6 bases and the V segment lost 4 bases, leaving 5 bases of the junction unmatched. The germline CDR1 and CDR2 sequences are SGHNT and YYREEE (reference sequence). This chain's CDR3 is CASSQQGAAQPQHF. CDR3 in DNA: TGTGCCAGCAGCCAACAGGGGGCGGCTCAGCCCCAGCATTTT. Using reference TRBV5-4 and TRBJ1-5 for the parts outside the CDR3, the full variable domain is ETGVTQSPTHLIKTRGQQVTLRCSSQSGHNTVSWYQQALGQGPQFIFQYYREEENGRGNFPPRFSGLQFPNYSSELNVNALELDDSALYLCASSQQGAAQPQHFGDGTRLSIL.

This clone was observed a few times. This sequence joins TRBV7-2 and TRBJ1-2, with D possibly being TRBD1 (6 bases). Trimming pared 5 bases from V and 3 bases from J, leaving 10 bases between. Germline V gives CDR1 SGHTA, CDR2 FQGNSA. This CDR3 comprises 13 residues. In DNA form, the CDR3 reads TGTGCCAGCAGCCAGGGGCGGGACTATGGCTACACCTTC. Protein: CASSQGRDYGYTF.

This sequence joins TRBV5-1 and TRBJ2-6; D remains unclear. V shed 0 bases and J shed 0 bases, with 10 bases lying between them. The V gene's germline CDR1 is SGHRS and CDR2 YFSETQ. This CDR3 region has 17 residues. In DNA form, the CDR3 reads TGCGCCAGCAGCTTGGCACAGCTGAGCTCTGGGGCCAACGTCCTGACTTTC. Translation gives CASSLAQLSSGANVLTF.

This clone has just one count. The chain joins TRBV30 to TRBJ1-3; D remains unclear. V lost 6 bases, J lost 0 bases, and 6 bases lay in between. CDR3 length: 12 amino acids. Germline CDR1 and CDR2: GTSNPN and SVGIG (reference sequence). DNA of the CDR3: TGTGCCTGTTTTAGCTCTGGAAACACCATATATTTT. Translated: CACFSSGNTIYF. Supplemented by reference TRBV30 and TRBJ1-3, the full variable domain reads SQTIHQWPATLVQPVGSPLSLECTVEGTSNPNLYWYRQAAGRGLQLLFYSVGIGQISSEVPQNLSASRPQDRQFILSSKKLLLSDSGFYLCACFSSGNTIYFGEGSWLTVV.

The chain uses TRBV6-1 and TRBJ2-7; TRBD1 matches 12 bases. This CDR3 contains 15 residues. From germline, CDR1 is MNHNS and CDR2 SASEGT. Unmatched junction bases numbered 10, after V lost 1 base and J lost 12 bases. CDR3 loop: CASSEVLGTGGFLYF. The CDR3 nucleotides are TGTGCCAGCAGTGAAGTTCTCGGGACAGGGGGCTTTCTGTACTTC.

This clone was observed a handful of times. As DNA, the CDR3 is TGTGCCAGCAGCCCGCCCGTAGCGATAACTGAAGCTTTCTTT. It codes for CASSPPVAITEAFF. The chain joins TRBV13 to TRBJ1-1; unclear D gene. Deletions cut 5 bases from V and 5 bases from J, with 15 bases between. CDR3 length: 14 amino acids. CDR1 and CDR2 from the germline V gene are PRHDT and FYEKMQ (reference sequence).

The chain couples TRBV6-1 to TRBJ1-1; D call uncertain. Per germline, CDR1 MNHNS and CDR2 SASEGT. This CDR3 is 13 amino acids long. V was shortened by 3 bases and J by 10 bases, with 15 bases between the two germline ends. The DNA for the CDR3 is TGTGCCAGCAGTGAGGGAAATAGAGAGGGAGCTTTCTTT. Translating gives CASSEGNREGAFF.